Listed below are T cell receptor beta chains from one sample, sequenced in a study of T cell responses to AZD1222 COVID-19 vaccine. Produced via immunoSEQ multiplex PCR; TCRdb's table is partial and in-frame only. The data contain about 130,000 clones, around 87% of them singletons. The source material was peripheral blood, sampled on day 0 of AZD1222 vaccination. Receptors were obtained from an adult in good health. Each CDR3 is given with its conserved first and last residue. Each record gives: J gene, V gene, CDR3 protein.

j_gene: TRBJ1-1; v_gene: TRBV7-9; CDR3aa: CASSGPGGTNTEAFF
j_gene: TRBJ1-2; v_gene: TRBV13; CDR3aa: CASTAKGAWGYTF
j_gene: TRBJ2-3; v_gene: TRBV28; CDR3aa: CASSTLASWGTDTQYF
j_gene: TRBJ1-3; v_gene: TRBV21-1; CDR3aa: CASSSRTGGVSGNTIYF
j_gene: TRBJ2-1; v_gene: TRBV4-3; CDR3aa: CASSLTGGGDEQFF
j_gene: TRBJ1-1; v_gene: TRBV3-1/TRBV3-2; CDR3aa: CASSQDGADNTEAFF
j_gene: TRBJ1-4; v_gene: TRBV15; CDR3aa: CATSRDMGVEKLFF
j_gene: TRBJ1-1; v_gene: TRBV5-1; CDR3aa: CASSLVEGGGTEAFF
j_gene: TRBJ2-2; v_gene: TRBV4-3; CDR3aa: CASSQGGGGTGELFF
j_gene: TRBJ2-5; v_gene: TRBV18; CDR3aa: CASSPGVLAETQYF
j_gene: TRBJ1-6; v_gene: TRBV9; CDR3aa: CASSGPNSPLHF
j_gene: TRBJ2-7; v_gene: TRBV30; CDR3aa: CAWSEIRGGEQYF
j_gene: TRBJ2-3; v_gene: TRBV24-1; CDR3aa: CATSDEGTDTQYF
j_gene: TRBJ2-7; v_gene: TRBV5-6; CDR3aa: CASSLNYEQYF
j_gene: TRBJ2-1; v_gene: TRBV6-2/TRBV6-3; CDR3aa: CASSWEAGRLGNEQFF
j_gene: TRBJ2-7; v_gene: TRBV18; CDR3aa: CASSSHYEQYF
j_gene: TRBJ2-7; v_gene: TRBV5-1; CDR3aa: CASSPESGGRYEQYF
j_gene: TRBJ2-7; v_gene: TRBV30; CDR3aa: CAWSVQEFLYEQYF
j_gene: TRBJ2-1; v_gene: TRBV9; CDR3aa: CASSVIPGDEQFF
j_gene: TRBJ2-7; v_gene: TRBV7-9; CDR3aa: CASSPPPGRPTYEQYF
j_gene: TRBJ1-5; v_gene: TRBV4-2; CDR3aa: CASSQDVAQPQHF
j_gene: TRBJ1-5; v_gene: TRBV19; CDR3aa: CASSTGFPSPQHF
j_gene: TRBJ1-1; v_gene: TRBV7-7; CDR3aa: CASSLDLSTEAFF
j_gene: TRBJ1-6; v_gene: TRBV12-3/TRBV12-4; CDR3aa: CASSPLENSPLHF
j_gene: TRBJ2-2; v_gene: TRBV7-2; CDR3aa: CASSLVRTDTGELFF
j_gene: TRBJ1-6; v_gene: TRBV30; CDR3aa: CAWSGRGRGNSPLHF
j_gene: TRBJ2-3; v_gene: TRBV4-1; CDR3aa: CASSQDWDSTDTQYF
j_gene: TRBJ2-3; v_gene: TRBV7-2; CDR3aa: CASSSGLPGTDTQYF
j_gene: TRBJ2-3; v_gene: TRBV9; CDR3aa: CASSAGQRTDTQYF
j_gene: TRBJ2-7; v_gene: TRBV18; CDR3aa: CASSPAPGHLAYEQYF
j_gene: TRBJ2-7; v_gene: TRBV21-1; CDR3aa: CPSRNWANPGQGGIYEQYF
j_gene: TRBJ2-2; v_gene: TRBV19; CDR3aa: CASSPGTANTGELFF
j_gene: TRBJ1-4; v_gene: TRBV7-9; CDR3aa: CASSSTSGTENEKLFF
j_gene: TRBJ1-2; v_gene: TRBV6-5; CDR3aa: CASALFNTGTYGYTF
j_gene: TRBJ2-1; v_gene: TRBV18; CDR3aa: CASSTLEAYNEQFF
j_gene: TRBJ1-2; v_gene: TRBV10-1; CDR3aa: CASSDPLGQGGTPNYGYTF
j_gene: TRBJ1-2; v_gene: TRBV7-2; CDR3aa: CASSSPGRLNYGYTF
j_gene: TRBJ1-2; v_gene: TRBV7-2; CDR3aa: CASSSGGISNYGYTF
j_gene: TRBJ2-7; v_gene: TRBV10-2; CDR3aa: CASSEGGSSSYEQYF
j_gene: TRBJ2-7; v_gene: TRBV2; CDR3aa: CASSEYRTYGQYF
j_gene: TRBJ2-7; v_gene: TRBV28; CDR3aa: CASSVYSYEQYF
j_gene: TRBJ2-5; v_gene: TRBV11-3; CDR3aa: CASSLHGKGETQYF
j_gene: TRBJ1-1; v_gene: TRBV28; CDR3aa: CASSTAGTGGTEAFF
j_gene: TRBJ2-3; v_gene: TRBV29-1; CDR3aa: CSLLGGTDTQYF
j_gene: TRBJ1-4; v_gene: TRBV11-2; CDR3aa: CASSPRETEEKLFF
j_gene: TRBJ2-7; v_gene: TRBV5-4; CDR3aa: CASSLGRGPPYEQYF
j_gene: TRBJ1-6; v_gene: TRBV10-3; CDR3aa: CAISDQQGAGDSPLHF
j_gene: TRBJ1-6; v_gene: TRBV28; CDR3aa: CASRRTTGGDNSPLHF
j_gene: TRBJ2-7; v_gene: TRBV4-2; CDR3aa: CASSQDLGSYEQYF
j_gene: TRBJ1-1; v_gene: TRBV25-1; CDR3aa: CASSELGPSMNTEAFF
j_gene: TRBJ2-7; v_gene: TRBV19; CDR3aa: CASSIPGQGRYEQYF
j_gene: TRBJ2-1; v_gene: TRBV25-1; CDR3aa: CASSERTGGNLYEQFF
j_gene: TRBJ2-1; v_gene: TRBV4-2; CDR3aa: CASSQDVEWGNEQFF
j_gene: TRBJ2-1; v_gene: TRBV10-3; CDR3aa: CAISASGGNNEQFF
j_gene: TRBJ1-5; v_gene: TRBV12-3/TRBV12-4; CDR3aa: CASTLQGNQPQHF